This TCR beta chain was recorded in a study of T cell repertoires in cytomegalovirus infection. Using its own MiXCR run on the reads, TCRdb lists one record per CDR3 protein. The top ten hold about 18% of the sample, which has approximately 730,000 distinct CDR3 sequences, 33% seen once. To note about this clonotype: The antigen is not known.

Trimming pared 5 bases from V and 0 bases from J, leaving 16 bases between. CDR3 length: 17 residues. The TCR comes from a human donor in good health (CMV status not recorded). Some clones in this sample may be carry-over from other donors' samples. The source material was cultured PBMCs, sampled from culture after CMV antigen stimulation. V and J are TRBV12-3 or TRBV12-4 and TRBJ2-2; D possibly uses TRBD1 or TRBD2 (6 bases each). The CDR3: CASSNGGSIANTGELFF. CDR3 bases: TGTGCCAGCAGTAACGGGGGCAGTATAGCGAACACCGGGGAGCTGTTTTTT.